The 26 T cell receptor beta chains in this list originate from one sample, sequenced in a study of T cells in Graves' hyperthyroidism and ophthalmopathy (dated by TCRdb to the late 2010s). Library construction relied on multiplex PCR. Sequencing relied on an Illumina HiSeq 2000. The TCR beta CDR3 regions were amplified from RNA transcripts. A first-round RT-PCR of the TCR CDR3 used the HTBI primer set with the Qiagen OneStep RT-PCR kit. TCRdb took the public reads, trimmed them with fastp at Q25, ran MiXCR for clone calling and kept in-frame beta chains. Every entry covers one CDR3 protein and lists the most common genes and DNA from its rows. This sample holds around 350,000 distinct CDR3 sequences; around 15% were observed only once. The top ten clones comprise approximately 19% of the sample. The sample comprised blood. The receptors shown here come from an older woman with Graves' ophthalmopathy.

This clonotype was seen many times. The chain recombines TRBV2 with TRBJ2-6; D call uncertain. This CDR3 comprises 14 residues. The V gene's germline CDR1 is SNHLY and CDR2 FYNNEI. Deletions cut 7 bases from V and 0 bases from J, with 7 bases between. CDR3 residues: CASTQSSGANVLTF. The CDR3 coding sequence is TGTGCCAGCACCCAGAGCTCTGGGGCCAACGTCCTGACTTTC.

This clonotype was seen repeatedly, ten times or more. The rearrangement joins TRBV12-3 or TRBV12-4 to TRBJ1-6, with D hard to call. V lost 4 bases and J lost 10, with 11 bases in between. The CDR3 spans 13 residues. CDR3 nucleotides: TGTGCCAGCAGTTGGAGGGAACGATCACCCCTCCACTTT. Protein: CASSWRERSPLHF.

This clonotype was seen ten or more times. The gene calls are TRBV20-1 and TRBJ2-7; TRBD1 or TRBD2 may be the D gene (6 bases each). This CDR3 has 15 residues. V shed 0 bases and J shed 3 bases, with 15 bases lying between them. Germline V gene lookup returns CDR1 DFQATT and CDR2 SNEGSKA (reference sequence). CDR3 bases: TGCAGTGCTAGAGATTCGGGGGCCCAATACTACGAGCAGTACTTC. Protein product: CSARDSGAQYYEQYF.

There are many counts of this clonotype. The V and J genes are TRBV12-3 or TRBV12-4 and TRBJ2-4, with D uncertain. The CDR3 extends over 16 amino acids. With 5 bases removed from V and 0 bases from J, the gap between germline ends came to 14 bases. The CDR3 coding sequence is TGTGCCAGCAGTCCCCGCGCACCCCTAGCCAAAAACATTCAGTACTTC. Encoded protein: CASSPRAPLAKNIQYF.

This clonotype turned up a few times. The chain couples TRBV6-1 to TRBJ2-7; perhaps TRBD1 as D (7 bases). The germline V gene has CDR1 MNHNS and CDR2 SASEGT. This CDR3 is built from 14 residues. Trimming stripped 7 bases from V and 7 bases from J, with 20 bases between. The CDR3 DNA reads as TGTGCCAGCACAATCCGAGGGGGCGCGGGGGAGCAGTACTTC. Translating it yields CASTIRGGAGEQYF.

The V call is TRBV20-1, the J call TRBJ2-1, with D perhaps matching TRBD1 or TRBD2 (5 bases each). Trimming took 5 bases from V and 4 from J, leaving 18 bases between them. The CDR3 sequence is 15 residues long. Looked up from germline, CDR1 is DFQATT and CDR2 is SNEGSKA (reference sequence). The CDR3 reads CSAGASRDGYNEQFF. CDR3 bases: TGCAGTGCTGGAGCTTCCCGGGACGGGTACAATGAGCAGTTCTTC.

The V gene is TRBV29-1, the J gene TRBJ1-5, with D perhaps matching TRBD1 (6 bases). This CDR3 region has 12 residues. In germline, CDR1 is SQVTM, CDR2 ANQGSEA. The ends were cut back, 3 bases at V and 7 bases at J, with 10 bases in the middle. The CDR3 protein is CSVEGGGQPQHF. The CDR3 DNA reads TGCAGCGTTGAGGGGGGCGGGCAGCCCCAGCATTTT.

The V gene is TRBV6-5, the J gene TRBJ2-2; 10 bases are a match to TRBD2. V shed 4 bases, J shed 4 bases, and the junction held 6 bases outside the gene matches. Germline lookup yields CDR1 MNHEY and CDR2 SVGAGI. The CDR3 consists of 16 residues. The chain's CDR3 is CASSSGIAGGTGELFF. The CDR3, as DNA: TGTGCCAGCAGTTCCGGGATAGCGGGAGGCACCGGGGAGCTGTTTTTT.

This CDR3 reads CASSEGRRGYTF. CDR3 nucleotide sequence: TGTGCCAGTAGTGAGGGAAGACGTGGCTACACCTTC. V usage is TRBV19 and J usage is TRBJ1-2; D call uncertain. Germline loops: CDR1 LNHDA, CDR2 SQIVND (reference sequence). The CDR3 has 12 residues. V was cut by 5 bases and J by 7 bases, with 11 bases left in between.

The chain is built from TRBV24-1 and TRBJ2-1; 13 bases are shared with TRBD2. Germline V gene data show CDR1 as KGHDR and CDR2 as SFDVKD. Trimming at V came to 4 bases and at J to 8 bases, leaving 7 bases not matched to a gene. The CDR3 runs 16 residues. CDR3 loop: CATSEWTSGRIDEQFF. DNA of the CDR3: TGTGCCACCAGTGAGTGGACTAGCGGGAGAATCGATGAGCAGTTCTTC.

This clonotype was seen at least ten times. This sequence joins TRBV6-2 or TRBV6-3 and TRBJ2-5; 10 bases line up with TRBD1. CDR3 length: 16 amino acids. Trimming removed 6 bases from V and 2 bases from J; junction bases left unmatched: 9. Germline CDR1 reads MNHEY; CDR2 reads SVGEGT. This CDR3 is CASSPRGTGEQETQYF. CDR3 coding DNA: TGTGCCAGCAGCCCACGGGGGACAGGGGAACAAGAGACCCAGTACTTC.

This clonotype was seen at least ten times. The chain is built from TRBV12-3 or TRBV12-4 and TRBJ2-2; D ambiguous. This CDR3 comprises 13 residues. Trimming took 2 bases from V and 6 from J, leaving 7 bases between them. CDR3 sequence reads: CASSLKGPGELFF. For the CDR3, the DNA is TGTGCCAGCAGTTTAAAGGGTCCCGGGGAGCTGTTTTTT.

This chain joins TRBV28 and TRBJ2-7, with 10 bases matching TRBD1. After removal of 3 bases from V and 6 bases from J, the junction contained 2 bases not matched to a gene. Germline assignment: CDR1 MDHEN and CDR2 SYDVKM. This CDR3 comprises 13 residues. CDR3 coding DNA: TGTGCCAGCAGTTTCAGGACAGGGGGCGAGCAGTACTTC. It yields the protein CASSFRTGGEQYF.

Only a few counts were recorded for this clonotype. The rearrangement links TRBV12-3 or TRBV12-4 to TRBJ2-7, with TRBD2 as a possible D gene (5 bases). This CDR3 comprises 17 residues. V lost 6 bases, J lost 3 bases, and 24 bases lay in between. CDR3: CASSPGWEQKKNYEQYF. CDR3 DNA sequence: TGTGCCAGCAGCCCCGGGTGGGAGCAAAAAAAAAACTACGAGCAGTACTTC.

Note on this clonotype: An end of the junction differs from the germline gene, which may be a read error. The genes are TRBV5-1 and TRBJ2-7; D unclear. CDR1 and CDR2 from the germline V gene are SGHRS and YFSETQ. This CDR3 has 15 residues. The CDR3 DNA is TGTGCCAGCAGCTTGGTTACAAGTACAACCTACGAGCAGTACTTC. It yields the protein CASSLVTSTTYEQYF. The variable domain in full, completed from reference TRBV5-1 and TRBJ2-7, reads KAGVTQTPRYLIKTRGQQVTLSCSPISGHRSVSWYQQTPGQGLQFLFEYFSETQRNKGNFPGRFSGRQFSNSRSEMNVSTLELGDSALYLCASSLVTSTTYEQYFGPGTRLTVT.

The J gene is TRBJ2-1, the V gene TRBV28; 10 positions agree with TRBD1. V was pared by 7 bases and J by 6 bases, with 6 bases of the junction left unmatched. The CDR3 spans 14 residues. From germline, CDR1 is MDHEN and CDR2 SYDVKM. The CDR3: CASIIGQGVNEQFF. In DNA, the CDR3 is TGTGCCAGCATAATAGGACAGGGGGTCAATGAGCAGTTCTTC.

This clonotype has more than one count but fewer than ten. The J gene is TRBJ2-1, the V gene TRBV19; TRBD2 aligns across 7 bases. This CDR3 comprises 14 residues. V was clipped by 1 base and J by 9 bases; unmatched bases: 6. CDR1 is LNHDA, CDR2 SQIVND, per germline (reference sequence). CDR3 sequence (DNA): TGTGCCAGTAGTATAGCGGAGGGACTAAGTGAGCAGTTCTTC. Residues: CASSIAEGLSEQFF.

This clonotype has more than one count but fewer than ten. This chain connects TRBV30 to TRBJ2-7; perhaps TRBD1 as D (6 bases). Germline lookup yields CDR1 GTSNPN and CDR2 SVGIG (reference sequence). This CDR3 region has 14 residues. The ends were cut back, 3 bases at V and 4 bases at J, with 16 bases in the middle. The CDR3 DNA follows: TGTGCCTGGAGACTCCGAGGGGGTGGGTACGAGCAGTACTTC. Translated: CAWRLRGGGYEQYF.

This clonotype occurred a few times. V is TRBV4-1 and J is TRBJ1-2; 10 bases align to TRBD1. CDR3 length: 15 amino acids. The germline V gene encodes CDR1 MGHRA and CDR2 YSYEKL. The junction had 4 bases not matched to a gene; V was cut back by 2 bases and J by 4 bases. The CDR3 loop is CASSQLTGGGYGYTF. DNA for the CDR3: TGCGCCAGCAGCCAACTGACAGGGGGCGGCTATGGCTACACCTTC.

This clonotype came up a few times. This chain links TRBV28 with TRBJ2-2, with D perhaps matching TRBD1 (5 bases). The CDR3 spans 15 residues. The V end lost 5 bases, the J end lost 7 bases, and 17 bases lay between the germline ends. CDR1 MDHEN and CDR2 SYDVKM come from the germline V gene. The CDR3 nucleotides are TGTGCCAGCAGTCCCCTAGGGGTTAAGGGCGGGGAGCTGTTTTTT. This codes for CASSPLGVKGGELFF.

This chain joins TRBV29-1 and TRBJ2-1; 12 bases fit TRBD2. CDR3 length: 13 amino acids. V was clipped by 1 base and J by 14 bases; unmatched bases: 6. The germline V gene encodes CDR1 SQVTM and CDR2 ANQGSEA. CDR3 in amino acids: CSVEGTSGTFEFF. Here the CDR3 DNA reads TGCAGCGTTGAAGGGACTAGCGGGACATTTGAGTTCTTC.

Remarks on this clonotype: This clone may be a read error of a much larger clone one base away. The J gene is TRBJ2-7, the V gene TRBV6-5; no firm D call. V was pared by 0 bases and J by 0 bases, with 9 bases between. Germline CDR1 is MNHEY and CDR2 is SVGAGI. This CDR3 is 15 amino acids long. For the CDR3, the DNA is TGTGCCAGCAGTTACTCGGGCGGTATCTCCTACGAGCAGTACTTC. This gives the protein CASSYSGGISYEQYF.

This clonotype came up many times. V usage is TRBV7-2 and J usage is TRBJ2-2; D is ambiguous. There are 13 residues in the CDR3. Deletions cut 1 base from V and 6 bases from J, with 6 bases between. The germline CDR1 and CDR2 sequences are SGHTA and FQGNSA. This CDR3 is CASSLERAGELFF. The CDR3 DNA is TGTGCCAGCAGCTTAGAAAGGGCCGGGGAGCTGTTTTTT.

This clonotype appeared many times. The chain joins TRBV5-1 to TRBJ2-7, with D uncertain. The CDR3 totals 15 residues. Germline V gives CDR1 SGHRS, CDR2 YFSETQ. Trimming removed 0 bases from V and 6 bases from J, with 16 bases in between. This CDR3 is CASSLGGSADIEQYF. In DNA, the CDR3 is TGCGCCAGCAGCTTGGGAGGTAGTGCTGACATCGAGCAGTACTTC.

This clonotype was observed at least ten times. CDR3 in DNA: TGTGCCAGCAGTTTCGGTGCAACAGACTATGGCTACACCTTC. Amino acid sequence: CASSFGATDYGYTF. The chain recombines TRBV28 with TRBJ1-2; D gene unclear. The germline V and J ends were trimmed by 3 bases and 3 bases, with 11 bases remaining between them. This CDR3 spans 14 amino acids. The germline gives CDR1 MDHEN, CDR2 SYDVKM.

This clonotype was recorded a few times. A read error may explain this, as a much larger clone is one base away. V usage is TRBV5-1 and J usage is TRBJ2-5, with unresolved D. There are 14 residues in the CDR3. CDR1 is SGHRS, CDR2 YFSETQ, per germline. Trimming removed 3 bases at V and 5 bases at J, with 14 bases between. This CDR3 reads CASSSSLHGETQYF. CDR3 DNA sequence: TGCGCCAGCAGCTCCTCCTTGCACGGGGAGACCCAGTACTTC.